The 23 T cell receptor beta chains listed next were all sequenced from one sample in a study of blood T cell repertoires in COVID-19. Measured with immunoSEQ multiplex PCR; TCRdb has only the in-frame clones, and not every one. Altogether around 63,000 clones are present, approximately 89% being singletons, with the ten largest covering 6% to 7%. Specimen: peripheral blood. The receptor set was obtained from a man aged 55 to 69 with acute or convalescent COVID-19.

The chain combines TRBV9 with TRBJ2-2; tentatively, D is TRBD1 (6 bases). The V end lost 1 base, the J end lost 5 bases, and 15 bases lay between the germline ends. CDR1 SGDLS and CDR2 YYNGEE come from the germline V gene. This CDR3 spans 16 amino acids. For the CDR3, the DNA is TGTGCCAGCAGCGTACAAGGGGGAATTAGAACCGGGGAGCTGTTTTTT. This translates into CASSVQGGIRTGELFF. The complete variable domain, with remaining parts taken from reference TRBV9 and TRBJ2-2, reads DSGVTQTPKHLITATGQRVTLRCSPRSGDLSVYWYQQSLDQGLQFLIQYYNGEERAKGNILERFSAQQFPDLHSELNLSSLELGDSALYFCASSVQGGIRTGELFFGEGSRLTVL.

The chain uses TRBV5-1 and TRBJ2-3; 14 bases fit TRBD2. The CDR3 is 15 residues long. Germline loops: CDR1 SGHRS, CDR2 YFSETQ. The V and J ends lost 0 bases and 6 bases, in that order; junction bases with no gene match: 0. This chain's CDR3 is CASSLGTSGGDTQYF. The CDR3 region has the DNA TGCGCCAGCAGCTTGGGGACTAGCGGGGGGGATACGCAGTATTTT. The variable domain in full, completed from reference TRBV5-1 and TRBJ2-3, reads KAGVTQTPRYLIKTRGQQVTLSCSPISGHRSVSWYQQTPGQGLQFLFEYFSETQRNKGNFPGRFSGRQFSNSRSEMNVSTLELGDSALYLCASSLGTSGGDTQYFGPGTRLTVL.

The rearrangement uses TRBV5-6 and TRBJ1-1; TRBD1 is a possible D gene (6 bases). Germline loops: CDR1 SGHDT, CDR2 YYEEEE. CDR3 size: 15 residues. With 0 bases removed from V and 11 bases from J, the gap between germline ends came to 20 bases. The DNA for the CDR3 is TGTGCCAGCAGCTTGGATGCGGCAGGGGCCCGTTCGGCTTTCTTT. This encodes CASSLDAAGARSAFF.

This clone has only a few counts. The chain combines TRBV7-2 with TRBJ1-1, with D tentatively TRBD1 (5 bases). CDR1 is SGHTA, CDR2 FQGNSA, per germline. CDR3 size: 12 residues. V lost 10 bases to trimming and J lost 9 bases, with 18 bases between them. CDR3 nucleotides: TGTGCCACCCTAACCCCCGGGGGTAAAGCTTTCTTT. This gives the protein CATLTPGGKAFF.

This chain links TRBV19 with TRBJ1-1; TRBD1 might be the D (6 bases). This CDR3 contains 13 residues. CDR1 and CDR2 (germline): LNHDA, SQIVND (reference sequence). Trimming stripped 9 bases from V and 0 bases from J, with 11 bases between. The CDR3 DNA reads as TGTGCCAGCAGACAGGAAATGAACACTGAAGCTTTCTTT. Residues: CASRQEMNTEAFF.

The chain couples TRBV7-2 to TRBJ2-5; possible D gene TRBD2, 6 bases. V lost 3 bases and J lost 2, with 13 bases in between. CDR3 length equals 15 residues. Germline loops: CDR1 SGHTA, CDR2 FQGNSA. CDR3 sequence (DNA): TGTGCCAGCAGCTTTAGCGGCACAGGACAAGAGACCCAGTACTTC. Translating gives CASSFSGTGQETQYF.

DNA for the CDR3: TGTGCCAGCAGCCCCACGAGACTAACAGGGTACGAGCAGTACTTC. Amino acids: CASSPTRLTGYEQYF. The chain has TRBV3-1 (or the pseudogene TRBV3-2) and TRBJ2-7, with D perhaps TRBD1 (6 bases). CDR3 length: 15 amino acids. V lost 4 bases and J 4 bases, leaving 17 bases between the germline ends. The germline V gene encodes CDR1 LGHDT and CDR2 YNNKEL (reference sequence).

The CDR3 region has the DNA TGTGCCAGCTCACCAATCCCGCCCAGCGGCCCACTCCACTTT. Its protein product is CASSPIPPSGPLHF. This chain uses TRBV18 with TRBJ1-6; D gene unclear. V lost 2 bases and J lost 16, with 18 bases in between. The V gene's germline CDR1 is KGHSH and CDR2 LQKENI. The CDR3 loop spans 14 amino acids. Combining the CDR3 with reference TRBV18 and TRBJ1-6 gives the whole variable domain NAGVMQNPRHLVRRRGQEARLRCSPMKGHSHVYWYRQLPEEGLKFMVYLQKENIIDESGMPKERFSAEFPKEGPSILRIQQVVRGDSAAYFCASSPIPPSGPLHFGNGTRLTVT.

The rearrangement joins TRBV13 to TRBJ1-1; 9 bases align to TRBD1. This CDR3 has 14 amino acids. The V segment lost 5 bases and the J segment 3 bases; nucleotides outside the gene matches: 4. The germline gives CDR1 PRHDT, CDR2 FYEKMQ (reference sequence). CDR3: CASSRGQGYTEAFF. The CDR3 DNA reads TGTGCCAGCAGCCGAGGACAGGGGTACACTGAAGCTTTCTTT.

J is TRBJ1-2 and V is TRBV30, with D maybe TRBD1 (5 bases). Trimming cost V 2 bases and J 4 bases, with 20 bases left between them. The CDR3 is made up of 16 amino acids. Germline assignment: CDR1 GTSNPN and CDR2 SVGIG (reference sequence). The DNA for the CDR3 is TGTGCCTGGAGTCCCTGGGGGGGACGAGGAAGCTATGGCTACACCTTC. Its translation: CAWSPWGGRGSYGYTF.

The genes are TRBV2 and TRBJ1-6, with D unclear. Trimming removed 2 bases at V and 4 bases at J, with 12 bases between. The length of the CDR3 is 16 residues. Per germline, CDR1 SNHLY and CDR2 FYNNEI. Here the CDR3 DNA reads TGTGCCAGCAGTGAATCGGGCAGCGGATATAATTCACCCCTCCACTTT. It yields the protein CASSESGSGYNSPLHF.

The chain joins TRBV18 to TRBJ2-2; 11 bases are shared with TRBD2. This CDR3 contains 16 residues. J gave up 4 bases and V 3 bases, and 4 bases lay outside the gene matches. Germline CDR1 reads KGHSH; CDR2 reads LQKENI. CDR3 sequence: CASSPALAGGTGELFF. CDR3 coding DNA: TGTGCCAGCTCACCTGCGCTAGCGGGGGGCACCGGGGAGCTGTTTTTT. The variable domain in full, with the rest retrieved from reference TRBV18 and TRBJ2-2, is NAGVMQNPRHLVRRRGQEARLRCSPMKGHSHVYWYRQLPEEGLKFMVYLQKENIIDESGMPKERFSAEFPKEGPSILRIQQVVRGDSAAYFCASSPALAGGTGELFFGEGSRLTVL.

The table lists this clone with a few counts. The chain couples TRBV5-4 to TRBJ1-5; 9 bases align to TRBD1. Germline CDR1 and CDR2: SGHNT and YYREEE (reference sequence). V lost 3 bases to trimming and J lost 6 bases; unmatched junction nucleotides: 10. CDR3 length: 16 amino acids. The CDR3 bases are TGTGCCAGCAGCTCACTGGACAGGGGCGGTGGTCAGCCCCAGCATTTT. Residues: CASSSLDRGGGQPQHF. Full variable domain (missing parts from reference TRBV5-4 and TRBJ1-5): ETGVTQSPTHLIKTRGQQVTLRCSSQSGHNTVSWYQQALGQGPQFIFQYYREEENGRGNFPPRFSGLQFPNYSSELNVNALELDDSALYLCASSSLDRGGGQPQHFGDGTRLSIL.

This clone was counted once. The V gene is TRBV7-2, the J gene TRBJ2-7; 9 nucleotides agree with TRBD2. J was trimmed by 2 bases and V by 3 bases; bases with no gene match: 2. Per germline, CDR1 SGHTA and CDR2 FQGNSA. The CDR3 contains 14 residues. CDR3 coding DNA: TGTGCCAGCAGCTTGACTAGCGGAGCCTACGAGCAGTACTTC. This translates into CASSLTSGAYEQYF.

The genes are TRBV7-8 and TRBJ2-5; 11 bases fit TRBD1. The J segment lost 7 bases and the V segment lost 1 base, leaving 5 bases of the junction unmatched. Germline CDR1 is SGHVS and CDR2 is FQNEAQ. This CDR3 has 15 residues. The CDR3 loop is CASSLEGQGEATQYF. As DNA, the CDR3 is TGTGCCAGCAGCTTAGAGGGACAGGGGGAAGCGACCCAGTACTTC.

The J gene is TRBJ2-7, the V gene TRBV13; D may be TRBD1 (6 bases). V shed 2 bases and J shed 5 bases, with 13 bases lying between them. The V gene's germline CDR1 is PRHDT and CDR2 FYEKMQ (reference sequence). This CDR3 spans 14 amino acids. Here the CDR3 reads CASSLTGIFDEQYF. CDR3 nucleotides: TGTGCCAGCAGCTTAACAGGGATATTCGACGAGCAGTACTTC.

The CDR3 nucleotides read TGTGCCAGTAGCCCATCGGGGGGGACAGGGCAAGAGACCCAGTACTTC. It yields the protein CASSPSGGTGQETQYF. The V gene is TRBV19, the J gene TRBJ2-5, with D maybe TRBD1 (9 bases). V was shortened by 6 bases and J by 2 bases, with 19 bases between the two germline ends. Germline CDR1 is LNHDA and CDR2 is SQIVND (reference sequence). There are 16 residues in the CDR3.

The V call is TRBV7-2, the J call TRBJ2-7; perhaps TRBD1 as D (6 bases). V lost 3 bases and J lost 0, with 9 bases in between. The germline CDR1 and CDR2 sequences are SGHTA and FQGNSA. This CDR3 has 14 amino acids. CDR3 region: CASSFTGSSYEQYF. CDR3 DNA sequence: TGTGCCAGCAGCTTTACAGGGAGCTCCTACGAGCAGTACTTC.

The chain carries TRBV19 and TRBJ2-7, with TRBD1 as a possible D gene (5 bases). V was cut by 5 bases and J by 2 bases, with 16 bases left in between. The CDR3 contains 15 residues. CDR1 LNHDA and CDR2 SQIVND come from the germline V gene (reference sequence). CDR3 region: CASSLPSQGTYEQYF. DNA for the CDR3: TGTGCCAGTAGTCTCCCCAGCCAGGGTACCTACGAGCAGTACTTC. The full variable domain, its missing parts supplied by reference TRBV19 and TRBJ2-7, is DGGITQSPKYLFRKEGQNVTLSCEQNLNHDAMYWYRQDPGQGLRLIYYSQIVNDFQKGDIAEGYSVSREKKESFPLTVTSAQKNPTAFYLCASSLPSQGTYEQYFGPGTRLTVT.

The V and J genes are TRBV9 and TRBJ2-7, with D uncertain. The CDR3 runs to 16 residues. Germline CDR1 and CDR2: SGDLS and YYNGEE. V lost 3 bases and J lost 2, with 18 bases in between. This CDR3 reads CASSEAPGASTYEQYF. The CDR3 DNA sequence: TGTGCCAGCAGCGAGGCCCCAGGCGCATCAACCTACGAGCAGTACTTC.

In DNA, the CDR3 is TGCGCCAGCAGCTTGGACAGGGGAAACACCATATATTTT. Its translation: CASSLDRGNTIYF. The chain combines TRBV5-1 with TRBJ1-3; tentative D call: TRBD1 (5 bases). From germline, CDR1 is SGHRS and CDR2 YFSETQ. Trimming pared 0 bases from V and 4 bases from J, leaving 5 bases between. The CDR3 has 13 residues.

The chain has TRBV25-1 and TRBJ1-1; possible D gene TRBD1, 6 bases. CDR3 length: 15 residues. The germline V and J ends were trimmed by 5 bases and 5 bases, with 18 bases remaining between them. The germline V gene has CDR1 MGHDK and CDR2 SYGVNS. CDR3 amino acids: CASSPPGVGTTEAFF. Here the CDR3 DNA reads TGTGCCAGCAGTCCCCCAGGGGTGGGGACGACTGAAGCTTTCTTT.

The chain joins TRBV6-5 to TRBJ2-7; D is perhaps TRBD1 (5 bases). Germline V gene data show CDR1 as MNHEY and CDR2 as SVGAGI. The CDR3 runs to 14 residues. V gave up 1 base and J gave up 5 bases, with 12 bases separating them. The CDR3 protein is CASSYLAGIHEQYF. As DNA, the CDR3 is TGTGCCAGCAGTTACTTGGCAGGGATCCACGAGCAGTACTTC.